This TCR beta chain was recovered during a study of shared clonotypes between healthy human individuals. Assay used: immunoSEQ multiplex PCR; TCRdb lists only in-frame clones, some missing. The sample carries around 2,000,000 clones, 85% to 95% recorded once. Study results and caveats: Generally, naive subsets came out with larger estimated richness than memory subsets. Read depth was anticipated to influence clonotype sharing among donors.

About this clone: Antigen: not known.

Trimming removed 0 bases from V and 12 bases from J, with 15 bases in between. CDR1 SGHRS and CDR2 YFSETQ come from the germline V gene. This CDR3 is built from 13 residues. Sample: naive CD4+ T cells sorted from blood. The subset is: CD45RA+ positively selected. The chain recombines TRBV5-1 with TRBJ1-2; D is unclear. The TCR originated in a man younger than 35 in good health. The DNA for the CDR3 is TGCGCCAGCAGCTTGGCCGGACTTTCTCAAAACACCTTC. It encodes CASSLAGLSQNTF.